What follows are 20 T cell receptor beta chains derived from one specimen sequenced in a study of OX40 agonist ivuxolimab in advanced cancers. Method: immunoSEQ multiplex PCR; TCRdb's copy keeps in-frame clones and lacks some. The sample shows about 69,000 clones, 91% of them seen only once. This specimen was CD4+ or CD8+ T cells sorted from blood, taken in a trial of the OX40 agonist ivuxolimab. The origin of the receptors is an adult with an advanced solid tumor such as melanoma, head and neck, liver or kidney cancer.

This sequence joins TRBV4-1 and TRBJ2-3, with TRBD1 identical over 10 bases. This CDR3 is built from 16 residues. After removal of 4 bases from V and 4 bases from J, the junction contained 8 bases not matched to a gene. CDR1 and CDR2 from the germline V gene are MGHRA and YSYEKL. The CDR3 sequence is CASSPLGTGEPDTQYF. The CDR3 DNA follows: TGCGCCAGCAGCCCCTTGGGGACAGGGGAACCAGATACGCAGTATTTT.

The chain joins TRBV4-1 to TRBJ1-1, with D possibly TRBD1 on 6 matching bases. V was clipped by 0 bases and J by 1 base, with 9 bases between them. This CDR3 has 15 residues. Germline CDR1 reads MGHRA; CDR2 reads YSYEKL. The CDR3 nucleotides read TGCGCCAGCAGCCAAGATGGCAGGGGGAACACTGAAGCTTTCTTT. Its protein product is CASSQDGRGNTEAFF.

This clone was counted only a few times. The gene calls are TRBV19 and TRBJ1-2; D unclear. Trimming took 5 bases from V and 1 from J, leaving 5 bases between them. Germline assignment: CDR1 LNHDA and CDR2 SQIVND (reference sequence). The CDR3 runs 12 residues. CDR3 DNA sequence: TGTGCCAGTAGTTGGGGTAACTATGGCTACACCTTC. It codes for CASSWGNYGYTF. The complete variable domain, with remaining parts taken from reference TRBV19 and TRBJ1-2, reads DGGITQSPKYLFRKEGQNVTLSCEQNLNHDAMYWYRQDPGQGLRLIYYSQIVNDFQKGDIAEGYSVSREKKESFPLTVTSAQKNPTAFYLCASSWGNYGYTFGSGTRLTVV.

The chain links TRBV7-6 to TRBJ1-6, with a weak D call TRBD1 (5 bases). Per germline, CDR1 SGHVS and CDR2 FNYEAQ. V dropped 1 base and J dropped 0 bases, with 7 bases sitting between them. The CDR3 is 16 residues long. The CDR3 here is CASSLGGSSYNSPLHF. Written as DNA, the CDR3 is TGTGCCAGCAGCTTAGGGGGGAGCTCCTATAATTCACCCCTCCACTTT. Using reference TRBV7-6 and TRBJ1-6 for the parts outside the CDR3, the full variable domain is GAGVSQSPRYKVTKRGQDVALRCDPISGHVSLYWYRQALGQGPEFLTYFNYEAQQDKSGLPNDRFSAERPEGSISTLTIQRTEQRDSAMYRCASSLGGSSYNSPLHFGNGTRLTVT.

CDR3 protein: CASYRTLSGGPYEQFF. As DNA, the CDR3 is TGTGCCAGCTACCGAACCTTATCGGGAGGGCCATATGAGCAGTTCTTC. This rearrangement joins TRBV28 to TRBJ2-1; TRBD2 matches 8 bases. Germline-derived CDR1 and CDR2 are MDHEN and SYDVKM. There are 16 residues in the CDR3. J was trimmed by 8 bases and V by 8 bases; bases with no gene match: 17.

The V and J genes are TRBV5-4 and TRBJ1-1, with no clear D. The length of the CDR3 is 13 residues. CDR1 and CDR2 (germline): SGHNT, YYREEE (reference sequence). V was shortened by 1 base and J by 1 base, with 5 bases between the two germline ends. The CDR3 reads CASSLPANTEAFF. CDR3 nucleotides: TGTGCCAGCAGCTTGCCAGCGAACACTGAAGCTTTCTTT.

The rearrangement links TRBV28 to TRBJ2-1; D not certain. Germline V gives CDR1 MDHEN, CDR2 SYDVKM. The CDR3 loop spans 14 amino acids. Trimming took off 2 bases at V and 0 bases at J, with 5 bases between the two ends. CDR3 sequence: CASSLAPSYNEQFF. The CDR3 nucleotides read TGTGCCAGCAGTTTAGCACCCTCCTACAATGAGCAGTTCTTC.

The chain combines TRBV28 with TRBJ1-4, with 9 nucleotides matching TRBD1. Germline lookup yields CDR1 MDHEN and CDR2 SYDVKM. V was pared by 3 bases and J by 8 bases, with 7 bases of the junction left unmatched. The CDR3 consists of 15 residues. The CDR3 here is CASSFEGQGWEKLFF. Written as DNA, the CDR3 is TGTGCCAGCAGTTTTGAGGGACAGGGATGGGAAAAACTGTTTTTT.

The genes are TRBV11-2 and TRBJ1-1; the D is unclear. Trimming took off 1 base at V and 2 bases at J, with 5 bases between the two ends. The CDR3 totals 13 residues. The germline CDR1 and CDR2 sequences are SGHAT and FQNNGV. This CDR3 reads CASSLAQNTEAFF. The CDR3 nucleotides are TGTGCCAGCAGCTTAGCGCAAAACACTGAAGCTTTCTTT.

The V call is TRBV5-6, the J call TRBJ1-5; TRBD1 might be the D (6 bases). V was pared by 0 bases and J by 3 bases, with 10 bases between. The CDR3 loop spans 15 amino acids. Germline values: CDR1 SGHDT, CDR2 YYEEEE. DNA of the CDR3: TGTGCCAGCAGCTTGGCGGGACATTTCAATCAGCCCCAGCATTTT. Amino acids: CASSLAGHFNQPQHF.

The J gene is TRBJ2-7, the V gene TRBV28, with D hard to call. This CDR3 comprises 11 residues. Germline V gene sequence: CDR1 MDHEN, CDR2 SYDVKM. Trimming removed 4 bases from V and 2 bases from J, with 3 bases in between. CDR3 loop: CASSWAYEQYF. CDR3 in DNA: TGTGCCAGCAGTTGGGCCTACGAGCAGTACTTC.

The chain links TRBV6-6 to TRBJ1-5; D ambiguous. V lost 8 bases, J lost 6 bases, and 11 bases lay in between. This CDR3 is built from 12 residues. CDR1 and CDR2 (germline): MNHNY, SVGAGI (reference sequence). In DNA form, the CDR3 reads TGTGCCAGCGGGGTGTGGGGTCAGCCCCAGCATTTT. Encoded protein: CASGVWGQPQHF.

CDR3 nucleotide sequence: TGTGCCAGCACCCCACGAGGGGAAGTCTACGAGCAGTACTTC. It translates to CASTPRGEVYEQYF. The chain uses TRBV7-3 and TRBJ2-7, with D perhaps TRBD1 or TRBD2 (5 bases each). The germline gives CDR1 SGHTA, CDR2 FQGTGA. The CDR3 extends over 14 amino acids. Trimming shortened V by 7 bases and J by 3 bases, and 16 bases separated the two germline ends. The whole variable domain, remainder taken from reference TRBV7-3 and TRBJ2-7, is GAGVSQTPSNKVTEKGKYVELRCDPISGHTALYWYRQSLGQGPEFLIYFQGTGAADDSGLPNDRFFAVRPEGSVSTLKIQRTERGDSAVYLCASTPRGEVYEQYFGPGTRLTVT.

V and J are TRBV19 and TRBJ2-1; 10 bases align to TRBD2. Unmatched junction bases numbered 13, after V lost 7 bases and J lost 4 bases. CDR1 and CDR2 (germline): LNHDA, SQIVND (reference sequence). The CDR3 is 17 amino acids. The CDR3 spells CASTSILAGDGYNEQFF. Here the CDR3 DNA reads TGTGCCAGTACCTCCATCCTAGCGGGAGATGGGTACAATGAGCAGTTCTTC.

J is TRBJ1-1 and V is TRBV28, with 9 bases matching TRBD1. Germline loops: CDR1 MDHEN, CDR2 SYDVKM. The junction had 10 bases not matched to a gene; V was cut back by 6 bases and J by 11 bases. The length of the CDR3 is 13 residues. In DNA form, the CDR3 reads TGTGCCAGCAGCCACAGGGGGCCTACCGAGGCTTTCTTT. Protein: CASSHRGPTEAFF.

The V and J genes are TRBV27 and TRBJ1-2; 11 bases are shared with TRBD1. This CDR3 spans 17 amino acids. Germline-derived CDR1 and CDR2 are MNHEY and SMNVEV (reference sequence). The junction had 9 bases not matched to a gene; V was cut back by 5 bases and J by 1 base. This CDR3 reads CASSTDGQGAVNYGYTF. The DNA of the CDR3 is TGTGCCAGCAGTACCGACGGACAGGGGGCTGTTAACTATGGCTACACCTTC.

The chain is built from TRBV19 and TRBJ2-7; 7 bases are a match to TRBD1. With 2 bases clipped from V and 3 bases from J, the junction kept 7 bases outside the gene matches. This CDR3 region has 15 residues. Germline V gives CDR1 LNHDA, CDR2 SQIVND (reference sequence). CDR3 sequence: CASSIRDSLDYEQYF. CDR3 nucleotides: TGTGCCAGTAGTATACGGGACAGTTTGGACTACGAGCAGTACTTC.

This clone showed up just once. The V call is TRBV28, the J call TRBJ1-5; TRBD1 aligns across 7 bases. The CDR3 covers 16 residues. V dropped 7 bases and J dropped 0; count of bases not matched to a gene: 9. Germline V CDR1 and CDR2: MDHEN, SYDVKM. The CDR3 protein is CASIFRTGYSNQPQHF. The CDR3 region has the DNA TGTGCCAGCATTTTCAGGACAGGATATAGCAATCAGCCCCAGCATTTT.

The genes are TRBV7-8 and TRBJ1-1, with 7 bases aligning to TRBD1. V lost 5 bases and J lost 2; bases outside the gene matches: 5. Looked up from germline, CDR1 is SGHVS and CDR2 is FQNEAQ. The CDR3 spans 14 residues. The CDR3 loop is CASSPGTANTEAFF. The DNA for the CDR3 is TGTGCCAGCAGCCCCGGGACAGCTAACACTGAAGCTTTCTTT.

The CDR3 coding sequence is TGTGCCAGCAGTTACTTGGGGGGGGCGCACAACACTGAAGCTTTCTTT. It specifies CASSYLGGAHNTEAFF. The V gene is TRBV6-5, the J gene TRBJ1-1; a weak D match, TRBD1 (6 bases). Germline CDR1 and CDR2: MNHEY and SVGAGI. The CDR3 length is 16 residues. The germline V and J ends were trimmed by 1 base and 2 bases, with 14 bases remaining between them.